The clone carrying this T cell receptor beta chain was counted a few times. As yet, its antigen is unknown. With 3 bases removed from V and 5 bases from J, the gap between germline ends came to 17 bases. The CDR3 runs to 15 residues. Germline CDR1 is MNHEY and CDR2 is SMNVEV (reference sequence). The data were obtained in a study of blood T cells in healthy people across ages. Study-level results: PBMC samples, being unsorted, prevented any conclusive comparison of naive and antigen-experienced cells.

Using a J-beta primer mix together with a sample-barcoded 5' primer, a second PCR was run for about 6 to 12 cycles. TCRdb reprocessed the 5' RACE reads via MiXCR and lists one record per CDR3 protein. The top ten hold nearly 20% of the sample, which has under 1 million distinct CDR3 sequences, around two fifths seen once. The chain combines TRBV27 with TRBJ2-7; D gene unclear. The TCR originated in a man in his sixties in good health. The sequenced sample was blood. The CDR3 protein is CASSFDTRWGNEQYF. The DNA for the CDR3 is TGTGCCAGCAGTTTCGATACCAGGTGGGGAAACGAGCAGTACTTC.